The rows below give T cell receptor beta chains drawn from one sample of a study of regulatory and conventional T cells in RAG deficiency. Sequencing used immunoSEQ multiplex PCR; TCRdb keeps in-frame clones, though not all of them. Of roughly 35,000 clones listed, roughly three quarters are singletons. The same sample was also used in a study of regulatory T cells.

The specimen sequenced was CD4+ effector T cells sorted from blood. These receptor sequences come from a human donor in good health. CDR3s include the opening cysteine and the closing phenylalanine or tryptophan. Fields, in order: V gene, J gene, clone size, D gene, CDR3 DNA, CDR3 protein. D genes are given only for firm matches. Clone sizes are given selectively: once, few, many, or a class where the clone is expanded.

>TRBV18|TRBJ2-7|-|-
TGTGCCAGCTCACCACCGGAACTGTCCTACGAGCAGTACTTC
CASSPPELSYEQYF
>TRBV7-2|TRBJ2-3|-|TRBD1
TGTGCCAGCAGTCGGGACAGGGGCCCAGATACGCAGTATTTT
CASSRDRGPDTQYF
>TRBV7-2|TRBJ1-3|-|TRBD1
TGTGCCAGCAGCTTAGGACAGGGTCCCCAAAGCACCATATATTTT
CASSLGQGPQSTIYF
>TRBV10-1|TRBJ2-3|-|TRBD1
TGCGCCAGCAGAGGACAGGGCACAGATACGCAGTATTTT
CASRGQGTDTQYF
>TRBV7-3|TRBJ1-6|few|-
TGTGCCAGCAGCGCGACAGGTTTTAATTCACCCCTCCACTTT
CASSATGFNSPLHF
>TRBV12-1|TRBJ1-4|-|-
TGTGCCAGCAGCTCCCGCGGGGGTGGGGAAAAACTGTTTTTT
CASSSRGGGEKLFF
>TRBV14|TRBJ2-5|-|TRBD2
TGTGCCAGCAGCCAAATTCTAGCGGGGGCGGAGACCCAGTACTTC
CASSQILAGAETQYF
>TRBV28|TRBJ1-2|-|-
TGTGCCAGCAGTTCCCCCTCGAGAGGTAATGGCTACACCTTC
CASSSPSRGNGYTF
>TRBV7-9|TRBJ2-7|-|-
TGTGCCAGCAGCCCTCCGGGGGTGCGCGGGGACGAGCAGTACTTC
CASSPPGVRGDEQYF
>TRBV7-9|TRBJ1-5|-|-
TGTGCCAGCAGCTTATACAGGGTGAGCAATCAGCCCCAGCATTTT
CASSLYRVSNQPQHF
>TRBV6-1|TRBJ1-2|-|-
TGTGCCAGCAGTGGCCCAGGAACGGGGGTAACTGGCTACACCTTC
CASSGPGTGVTGYTF
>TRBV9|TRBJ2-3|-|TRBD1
TGTGCCAGCAGCCCAGGGACAGCTCGAGGGATGAATACGCAGTATTTT
CASSPGTARGMNTQYF
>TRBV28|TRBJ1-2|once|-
TGTGCCAGCAGTTCACCAGGGTTCTATGGCTACACCTTC
CASSSPGFYGYTF
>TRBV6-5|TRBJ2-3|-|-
TGTGCCAGCACCGTACTTGATACGCAGTATTTT
CASTVLDTQYF
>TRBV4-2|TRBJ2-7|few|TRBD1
TGTGCCAGCAGCCCCATGACAGGGGGCCGAGGTGACGAGCAGTACTTC
CASSPMTGGRGDEQYF
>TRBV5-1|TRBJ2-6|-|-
TGCGCCAGCAGCTTCTCCCCTCAGGGGTCGTCTGGGGCCAACGTCCTGACTTTC
CASSFSPQGSSGANVLTF
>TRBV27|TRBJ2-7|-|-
TGTGCCAGCAGTTTGAGGTGGGGTCAGAGGTCGTACGAGCAGTACTTC
CASSLRWGQRSYEQYF
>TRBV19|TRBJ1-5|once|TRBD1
TGTGCCAGTAGTAGTCAGGGGGCCAATCAGCCCCAGCATTTT
CASSSQGANQPQHF
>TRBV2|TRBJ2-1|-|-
TGTGCCAGCAGTGACGACATTAGCTCCTACAATGAGCAGTTCTTC
CASSDDISSYNEQFF
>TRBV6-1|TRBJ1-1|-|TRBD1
TGTGCCAGCAGCCAGACAGGGAAACTGCCTGAAGCTTTCTTT
CASSQTGKLPEAFF
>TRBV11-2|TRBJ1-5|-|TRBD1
TGTGCCAGCAGCCTGACAGGGGGCAATCAGCCCCAGCATTTT
CASSLTGGNQPQHF
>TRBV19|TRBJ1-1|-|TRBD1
TGTGCCAGTAGTGGGTTTAATACAGGGGTCACTGAAGCTTTCTTT
CASSGFNTGVTEAFF
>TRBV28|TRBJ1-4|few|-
TGTGCCAGCAGCTTAACAGGGAGTAATGAAAAACTGTTTTTT
CASSLTGSNEKLFF
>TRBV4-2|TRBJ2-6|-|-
TGTGCCAGCAGCCAAGAGGGGAAGGGCCCGAATTACGACTCTGGGGCCAACGTCCTGACTTTC
CASSQEGKGPNYDSGANVLTF
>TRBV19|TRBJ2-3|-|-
TGTGCCAGTAGTATCGGGTGGGGCAGGGGGGCAGATACGCAGTATTTT
CASSIGWGRGADTQYF
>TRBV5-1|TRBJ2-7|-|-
TGCGCCAGCAGCTTGTCCGGGGGTCTTGCCTACGAGCAGTACTTC
CASSLSGGLAYEQYF
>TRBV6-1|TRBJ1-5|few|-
TGTGCCAGCAGTGCGCCAGCAATAGGGGCCTATAGCAATCAGCCCCAGCATTTT
CASSAPAIGAYSNQPQHF
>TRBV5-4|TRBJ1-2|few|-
TGTGCCAGCAGCCCCAGTGAGGGGGTCGGGTATGGCTACACCTTC
CASSPSEGVGYGYTF
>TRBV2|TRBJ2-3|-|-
TGTGCCACCCAAAGGGGGGGCCGGGGAGATACGCAGTATTTT
CATQRGGRGDTQYF
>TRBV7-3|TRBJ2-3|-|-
TGTGCCAGCAGCCCAAGGGGCCAGACCACAGATACGCAGTATTTT
CASSPRGQTTDTQYF
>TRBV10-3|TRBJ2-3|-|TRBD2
TGTGCCATCAGTGACCCGGGACTAGCGCGAGATACGCAGTATTTT
CAISDPGLARDTQYF
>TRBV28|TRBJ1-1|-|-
TGTGCCAGCAGTCTAACACACGAGGGGTATGCTTTCTTT
CASSLTHEGYAFF
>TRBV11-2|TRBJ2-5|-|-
TGTGCCAGCAGCTTATTCGTAGGAGGTATTGAGACCCAGTACTTC
CASSLFVGGIETQYF
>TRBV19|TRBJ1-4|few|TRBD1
TGTGCCAGTAGGCTGACAGGGTATAATGAAAAACTGTTTTTT
CASRLTGYNEKLFF
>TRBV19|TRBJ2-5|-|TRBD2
TGTGCCAGTAGAAGGTCTAGCGGGAAAGAGACCCAGTACTTC
CASRRSSGKETQYF
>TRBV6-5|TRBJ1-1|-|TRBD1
TGTGCCAGCAGTTACTCGACAGGGGTCTTCACTGAAGCTTTCTTT
CASSYSTGVFTEAFF
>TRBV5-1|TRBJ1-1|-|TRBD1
TGCGCCAGCAGCACCGGACAGGGTGGGGTAGCTTTCTTT
CASSTGQGGVAFF
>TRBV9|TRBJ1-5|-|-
TGTGCCAGCAGCGTAGGTGCGGGGACATCAGATCAGCCCCAGCATTTT
CASSVGAGTSDQPQHF
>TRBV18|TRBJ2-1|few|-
TGTGCCAGCTCACGAGACACCAGCTCCTACAATGAGCAGTTCTTC
CASSRDTSSYNEQFF
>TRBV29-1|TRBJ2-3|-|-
TGCAGCGTTGAAGGGGCGAGTAGCGGCATAGATACGCAGTATTTT
CSVEGASSGIDTQYF
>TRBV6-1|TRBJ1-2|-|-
TGTGCCAGCAGTGAAGCGGGGGCGGGTGGCTACACCTTC
CASSEAGAGGYTF
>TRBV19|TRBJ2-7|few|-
TGTGCCAGTAGTACTGACAGGATCTCCTACGAGCAGTACTTC
CASSTDRISYEQYF
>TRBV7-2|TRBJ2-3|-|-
TGTGCCAGCAGCTGGGGTTTAAGCACAGATACGCAGTATTTT
CASSWGLSTDTQYF
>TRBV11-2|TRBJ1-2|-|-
TGTGCCAGCAGCAAAATATCGGACGCCGGCAGGTTTTATGGCTACACCTTC
CASSKISDAGRFYGYTF
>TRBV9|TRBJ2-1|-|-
TGTGCCAGCAGCGTAGCTATAAGTTCTCGGGCCCGATACAATGAGCAGTTCTTC
CASSVAISSRARYNEQFF
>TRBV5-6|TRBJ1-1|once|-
TGTGCCAGCAGCTCACAGGTGGTGGACACTGAAGCTTTCTTT
CASSSQVVDTEAFF
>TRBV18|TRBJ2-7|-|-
TGTGCCAGCTCACCACAGACCTACGAGCAGTACTTC
CASSPQTYEQYF
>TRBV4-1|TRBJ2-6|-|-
TGCGCCAGCAGCCATTCGGCAGCCGACGTCCTGACTTTC
CASSHSAADVLTF
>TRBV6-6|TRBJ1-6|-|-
TGTGCCAGCAGTTACCGGGGGCCCAATTCACCCCTCCACTTT
CASSYRGPNSPLHF
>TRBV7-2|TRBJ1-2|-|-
TGTGCCAGCAGCTTACTACGGACCCTCTATGGCTACACCTTC
CASSLLRTLYGYTF
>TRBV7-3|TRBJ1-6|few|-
TGTGCCAGCAGTTCAGGGAATTCACCCCTCCACTTT
CASSSGNSPLHF
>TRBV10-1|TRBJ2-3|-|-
TGCGCCAGCAGTTTAAGTGTTGGTGCAGATACGCAGTATTTT
CASSLSVGADTQYF
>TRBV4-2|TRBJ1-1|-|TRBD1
TGTGCCAGCAGCCTAACAGGGGGCACTGAAGCTTTCTTT
CASSLTGGTEAFF
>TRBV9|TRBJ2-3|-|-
TGTGCCAGCAGCCCCCAACCTAGCACAGATACGCAGTATTTT
CASSPQPSTDTQYF